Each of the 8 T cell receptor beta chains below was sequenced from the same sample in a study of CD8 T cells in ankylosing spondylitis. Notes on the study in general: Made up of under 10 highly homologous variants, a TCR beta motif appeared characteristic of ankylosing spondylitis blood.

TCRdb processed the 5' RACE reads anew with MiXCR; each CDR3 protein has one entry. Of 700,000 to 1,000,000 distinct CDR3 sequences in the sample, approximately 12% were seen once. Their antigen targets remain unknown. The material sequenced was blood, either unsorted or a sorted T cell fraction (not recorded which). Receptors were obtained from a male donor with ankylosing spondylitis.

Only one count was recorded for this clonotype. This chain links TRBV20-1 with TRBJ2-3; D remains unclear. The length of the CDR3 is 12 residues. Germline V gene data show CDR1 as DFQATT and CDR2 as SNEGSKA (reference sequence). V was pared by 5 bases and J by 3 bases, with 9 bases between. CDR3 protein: CSAFVRTDTQYF. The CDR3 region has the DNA TGCAGTGCTTTTGTCAGGACAGATACGCAGTATTTT.

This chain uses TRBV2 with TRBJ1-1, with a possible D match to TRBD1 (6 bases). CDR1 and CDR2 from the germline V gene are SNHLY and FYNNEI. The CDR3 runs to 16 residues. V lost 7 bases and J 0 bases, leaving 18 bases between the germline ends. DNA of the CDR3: TGTGCCAGCACCGAACCTTCGGACAGCCTGAACACTGAAGCTTTCTTT. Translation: CASTEPSDSLNTEAFF.

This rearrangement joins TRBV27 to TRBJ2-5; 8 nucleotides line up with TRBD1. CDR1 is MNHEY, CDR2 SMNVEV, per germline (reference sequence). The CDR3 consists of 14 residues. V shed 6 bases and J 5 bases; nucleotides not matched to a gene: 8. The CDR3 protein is CASSRQGWGETQYF. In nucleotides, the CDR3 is TGTGCCAGCAGCCGACAGGGGTGGGGTGAGACCCAGTACTTC.

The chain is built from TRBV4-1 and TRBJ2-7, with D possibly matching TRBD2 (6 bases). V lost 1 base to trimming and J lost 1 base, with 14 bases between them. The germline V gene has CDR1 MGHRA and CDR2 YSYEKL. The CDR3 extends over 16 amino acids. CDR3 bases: TGCGCCAGCAGCCAAGTACCGGGACTTGGTTCCTACGAGCAGTACTTC. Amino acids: CASSQVPGLGSYEQYF.

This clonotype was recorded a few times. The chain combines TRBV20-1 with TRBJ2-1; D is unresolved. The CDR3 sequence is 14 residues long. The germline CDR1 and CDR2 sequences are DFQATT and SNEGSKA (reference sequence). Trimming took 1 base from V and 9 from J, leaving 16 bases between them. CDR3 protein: CSARVPYAAVEQFF. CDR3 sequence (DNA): TGCAGTGCTAGAGTCCCCTATGCGGCGGTTGAGCAGTTCTTC.

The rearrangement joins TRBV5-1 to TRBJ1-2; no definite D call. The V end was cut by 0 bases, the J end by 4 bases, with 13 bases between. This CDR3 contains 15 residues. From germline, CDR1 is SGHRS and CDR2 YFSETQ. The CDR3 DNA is TGCGCCAGCAGCTTGGCTAAATCGGGAGGCTATGGCTACACCTTC. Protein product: CASSLAKSGGYGYTF.

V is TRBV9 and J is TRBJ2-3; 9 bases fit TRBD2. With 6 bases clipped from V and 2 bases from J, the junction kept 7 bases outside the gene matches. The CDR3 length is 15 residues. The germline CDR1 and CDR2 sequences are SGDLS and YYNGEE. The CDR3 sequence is CASTAGTSPTDTQYF. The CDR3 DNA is TGTGCCAGCACCGCTGGGACTAGCCCCACAGATACGCAGTATTTT.

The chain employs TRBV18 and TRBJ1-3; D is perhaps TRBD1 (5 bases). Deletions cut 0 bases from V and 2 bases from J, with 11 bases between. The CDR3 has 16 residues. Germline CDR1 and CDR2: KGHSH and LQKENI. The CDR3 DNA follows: TGTGCCAGCTCACCACCGGGCAGGGAACCTGGAAACACCATATATTTT. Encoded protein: CASSPPGREPGNTIYF.